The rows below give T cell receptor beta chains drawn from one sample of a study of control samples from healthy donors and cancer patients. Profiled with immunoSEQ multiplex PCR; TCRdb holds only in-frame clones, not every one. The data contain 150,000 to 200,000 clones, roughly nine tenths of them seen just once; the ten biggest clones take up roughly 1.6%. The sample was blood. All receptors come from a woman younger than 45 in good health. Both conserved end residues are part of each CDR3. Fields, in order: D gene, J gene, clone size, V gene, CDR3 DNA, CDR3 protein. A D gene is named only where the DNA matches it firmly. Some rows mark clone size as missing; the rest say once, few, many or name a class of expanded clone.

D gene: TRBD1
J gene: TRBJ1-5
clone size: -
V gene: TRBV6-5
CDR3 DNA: TGTGCCAGCAGTTACCGGGACAGGGGTGCCAATCAGCCCCAGCATTTT
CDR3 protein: CASSYRDRGANQPQHF

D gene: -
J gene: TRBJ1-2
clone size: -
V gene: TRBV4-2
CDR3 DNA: TGTGCCAGCAGCCAACAGGGGATCTATGGCTACACCTTC
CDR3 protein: CASSQQGIYGYTF

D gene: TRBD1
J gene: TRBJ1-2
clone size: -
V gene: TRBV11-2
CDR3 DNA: TGTGCCAGCAGCTTAGACAGGGGGCCTGGCTACACCTTC
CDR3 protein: CASSLDRGPGYTF

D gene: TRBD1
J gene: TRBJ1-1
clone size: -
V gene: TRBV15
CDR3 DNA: TGTGCCACCAGCAGTGCATTTGACAGGGGGCGCAGGAACACTGAAGCTTTCTTT
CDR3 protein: CATSSAFDRGRRNTEAFF

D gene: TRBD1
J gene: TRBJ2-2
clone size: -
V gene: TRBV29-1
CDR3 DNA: TGCAGCGTTGAACCGGGGACAGGGAACACCGGGGAGCTGTTTTTT
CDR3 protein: CSVEPGTGNTGELFF

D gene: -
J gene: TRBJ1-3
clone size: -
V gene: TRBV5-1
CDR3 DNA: TGCGCCAGCAGGTCAGCCTCTGGAAACACCATATATTTT
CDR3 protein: CASRSASGNTIYF

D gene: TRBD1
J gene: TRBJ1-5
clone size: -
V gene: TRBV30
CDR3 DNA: TGTGCCTGGAATCCGACAGGGGAAAATCAGCCCCAGCATTTT
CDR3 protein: CAWNPTGENQPQHF

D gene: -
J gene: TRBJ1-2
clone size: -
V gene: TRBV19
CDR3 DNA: TGTGCCAGTAGTATGAGAGGCGACTATGGCTACACCTTC
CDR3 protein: CASSMRGDYGYTF

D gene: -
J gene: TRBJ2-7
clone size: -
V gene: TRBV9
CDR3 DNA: TGTGCCAGCAGCGTAGGTGGGGGATCAACCTACGAGCAGTACTTC
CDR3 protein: CASSVGGGSTYEQYF

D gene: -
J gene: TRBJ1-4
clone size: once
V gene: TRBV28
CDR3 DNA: TGTGCCAGCAGTTTGGGGGGGCGTAATGAAAAACTGTTTTTT
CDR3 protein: CASSLGGRNEKLFF

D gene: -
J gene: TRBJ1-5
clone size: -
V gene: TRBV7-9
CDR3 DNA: TGTGCCAGCAGCTTAGCGGTCGGGGGGAGCAATCAGCCCCAGCATTTT
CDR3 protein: CASSLAVGGSNQPQHF

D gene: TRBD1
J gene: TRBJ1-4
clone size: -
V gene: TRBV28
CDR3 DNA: TGTGCCAGCAGTTCCCCGGGACAGGGGGCCGAAAAACTGTTTTTT
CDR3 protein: CASSSPGQGAEKLFF

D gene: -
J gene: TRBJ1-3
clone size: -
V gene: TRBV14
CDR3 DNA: TGTGCCAGCAGCCAAGCAGGGCCGAAGTCTGGAAACACCATATATTTT
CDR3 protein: CASSQAGPKSGNTIYF

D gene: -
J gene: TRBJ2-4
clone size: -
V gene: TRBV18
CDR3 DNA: TGTGCCAGCTCACAACGAAACATTCAGTACTTC
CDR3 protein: CASSQRNIQYF

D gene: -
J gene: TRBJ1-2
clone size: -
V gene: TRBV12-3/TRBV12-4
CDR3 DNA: TGTGCCAGCAGTTTAGGGGGGCCCTATGGCTACACCTTC
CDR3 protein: CASSLGGPYGYTF

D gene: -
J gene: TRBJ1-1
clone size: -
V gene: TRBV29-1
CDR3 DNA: TGCAGCGCAGTGGAGAACACTGAAGCTTTCTTT
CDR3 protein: CSAVENTEAFF

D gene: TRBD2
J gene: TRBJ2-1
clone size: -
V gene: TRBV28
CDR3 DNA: TGTGCCAGCAGTTCCCCGACTAGCGGGAAAGGAAATGAGCAGTTCTTC
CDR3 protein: CASSSPTSGKGNEQFF

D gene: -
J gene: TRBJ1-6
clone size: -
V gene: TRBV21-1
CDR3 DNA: TGTGCCAGCAGCAAAGCCCCAGGATCCTATAATTCACCCCTCCACTTT
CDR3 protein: CASSKAPGSYNSPLHF

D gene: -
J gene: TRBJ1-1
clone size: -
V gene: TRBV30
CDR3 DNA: TGTGCCTGGAGTGTAAGGGGGAACACTGAAGCTTTCTTT
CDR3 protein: CAWSVRGNTEAFF

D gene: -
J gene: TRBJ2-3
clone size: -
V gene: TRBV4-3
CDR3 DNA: TGCGCCAGCAGCCAAGATGTCACATACACAGATACGCAGTATTTT
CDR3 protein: CASSQDVTYTDTQYF

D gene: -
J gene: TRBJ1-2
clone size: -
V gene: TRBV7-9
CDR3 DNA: TGTGCCAGCAGCTTAGGGGCGGGTAACTATGGCTACACCTTC
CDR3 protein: CASSLGAGNYGYTF

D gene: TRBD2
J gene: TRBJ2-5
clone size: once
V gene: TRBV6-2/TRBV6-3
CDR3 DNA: TGTGCCAGCAGTTACCGGGGGACTAGCCGGGAGACCCAGTACTTC
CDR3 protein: CASSYRGTSRETQYF

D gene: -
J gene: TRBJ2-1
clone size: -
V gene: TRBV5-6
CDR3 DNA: TGTGCCAGCAGCCGGGACTTTGACAATGAGCAGTTCTTC
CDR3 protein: CASSRDFDNEQFF